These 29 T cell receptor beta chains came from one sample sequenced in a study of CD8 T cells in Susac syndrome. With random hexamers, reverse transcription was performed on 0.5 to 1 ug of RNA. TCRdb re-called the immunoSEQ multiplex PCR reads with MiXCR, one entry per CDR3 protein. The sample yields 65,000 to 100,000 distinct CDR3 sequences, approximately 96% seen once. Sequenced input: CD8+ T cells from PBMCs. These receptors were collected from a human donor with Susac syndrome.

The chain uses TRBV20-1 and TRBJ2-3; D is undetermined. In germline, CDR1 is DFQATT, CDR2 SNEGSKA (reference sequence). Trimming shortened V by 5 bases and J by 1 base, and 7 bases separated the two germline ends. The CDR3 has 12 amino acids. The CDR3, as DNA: TGCAGTGCTGAAGGAGGCACAGATACGCAGTATTTT. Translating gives CSAEGGTDTQYF.

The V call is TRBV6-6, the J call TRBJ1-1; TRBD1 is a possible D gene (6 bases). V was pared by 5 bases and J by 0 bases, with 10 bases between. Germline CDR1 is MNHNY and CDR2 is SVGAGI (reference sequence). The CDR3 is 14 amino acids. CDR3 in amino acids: CASSLTGMNTEAFF. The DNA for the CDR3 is TGTGCCAGCAGTCTGACAGGTATGAACACTGAAGCTTTCTTT.

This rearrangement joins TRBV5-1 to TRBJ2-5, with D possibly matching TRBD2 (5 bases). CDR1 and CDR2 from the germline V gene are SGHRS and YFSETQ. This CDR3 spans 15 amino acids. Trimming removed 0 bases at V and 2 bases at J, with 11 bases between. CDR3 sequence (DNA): TGCGCCAGCAGCTTGGCGGGGTGGTTTCAAGAGACCCAGTACTTC. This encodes CASSLAGWFQETQYF. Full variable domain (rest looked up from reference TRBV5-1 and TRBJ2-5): KAGVTQTPRYLIKTRGQQVTLSCSPISGHRSVSWYQQTPGQGLQFLFEYFSETQRNKGNFPGRFSGRQFSNSRSEMNVSTLELGDSALYLCASSLAGWFQETQYFGPGTRLLVL.

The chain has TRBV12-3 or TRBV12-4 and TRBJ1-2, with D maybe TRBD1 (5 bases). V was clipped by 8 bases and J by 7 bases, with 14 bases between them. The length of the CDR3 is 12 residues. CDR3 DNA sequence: TGTGCCAGCCACGGGGACTCCGTTGGCTACACCTTC. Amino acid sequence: CASHGDSVGYTF.

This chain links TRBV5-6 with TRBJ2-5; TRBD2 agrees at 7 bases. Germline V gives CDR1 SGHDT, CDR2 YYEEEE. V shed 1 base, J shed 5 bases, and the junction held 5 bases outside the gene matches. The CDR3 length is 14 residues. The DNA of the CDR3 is TGTGCCAGCAGCTTGATTCGGGAGGTCGAGACCCAGTACTTC. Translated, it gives CASSLIREVETQYF.

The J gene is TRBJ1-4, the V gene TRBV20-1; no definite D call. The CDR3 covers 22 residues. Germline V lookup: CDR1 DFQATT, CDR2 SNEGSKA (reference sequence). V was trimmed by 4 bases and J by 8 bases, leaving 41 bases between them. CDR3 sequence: CSAMPVEAGPEVFEGRKEKLFF. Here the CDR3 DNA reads TGCAGTGCTATGCCGGTAGAGGCAGGTCCCGAAGTTTTTGAGGGTCGGAAAGAAAAACTGTTTTTT.

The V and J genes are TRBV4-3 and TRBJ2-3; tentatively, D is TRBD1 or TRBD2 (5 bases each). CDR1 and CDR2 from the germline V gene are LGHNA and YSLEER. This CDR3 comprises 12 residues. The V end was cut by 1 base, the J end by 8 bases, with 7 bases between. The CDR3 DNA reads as TGCGCCAGCAGCCAAGGGGGGTTTACGCAGTATTTT. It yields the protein CASSQGGFTQYF.

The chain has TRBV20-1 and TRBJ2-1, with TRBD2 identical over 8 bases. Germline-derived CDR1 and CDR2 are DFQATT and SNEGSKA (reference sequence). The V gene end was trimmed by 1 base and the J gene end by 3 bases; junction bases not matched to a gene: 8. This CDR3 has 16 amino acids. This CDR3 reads CSARATGTRNYNEQFF. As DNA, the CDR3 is TGCAGTGCTAGAGCGACCGGGACTAGGAACTACAATGAGCAGTTCTTC.

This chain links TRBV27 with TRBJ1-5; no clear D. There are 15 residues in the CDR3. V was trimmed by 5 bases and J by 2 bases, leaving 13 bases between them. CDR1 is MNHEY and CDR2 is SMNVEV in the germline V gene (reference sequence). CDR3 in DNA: TGTGCCAGCAGTGGCTGGGGATTCGGCAATCAGCCCCAGCATTTT. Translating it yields CASSGWGFGNQPQHF.

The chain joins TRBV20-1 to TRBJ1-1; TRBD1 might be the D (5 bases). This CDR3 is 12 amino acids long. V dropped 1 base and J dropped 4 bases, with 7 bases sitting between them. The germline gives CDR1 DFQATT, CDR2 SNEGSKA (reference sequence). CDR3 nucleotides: TGCAGTGCTAGAGGGGGGGGCACTGAAGCTTTCTTT. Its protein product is CSARGGGTEAFF.

The CDR3 spells CASSGGLADNEQFF. CDR3 bases: TGTGCCAGCAGCGGGGGACTAGCGGACAATGAGCAGTTCTTC. The rearrangement links TRBV9 to TRBJ2-1; 11 bases are shared with TRBD2. The CDR3 is made up of 14 amino acids. With 3 bases clipped from V and 5 bases from J, the junction kept 1 base outside the gene matches. The germline V gene has CDR1 SGDLS and CDR2 YYNGEE.

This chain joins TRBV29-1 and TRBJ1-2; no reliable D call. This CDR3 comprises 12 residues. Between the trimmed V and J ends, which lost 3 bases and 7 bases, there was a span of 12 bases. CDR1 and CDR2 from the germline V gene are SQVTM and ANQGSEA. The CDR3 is CSVDSGKSGYTF. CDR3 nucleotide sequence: TGCAGCGTTGACTCCGGGAAGAGTGGCTACACCTTC.

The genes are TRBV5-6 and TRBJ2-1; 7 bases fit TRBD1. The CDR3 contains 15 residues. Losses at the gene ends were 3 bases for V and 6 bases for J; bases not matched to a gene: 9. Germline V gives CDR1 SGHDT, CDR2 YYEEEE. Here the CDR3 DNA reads TGTGCCAGCAGCTCACGGGACAGTGGTGTCAATGAGCAGTTCTTC. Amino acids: CASSSRDSGVNEQFF.

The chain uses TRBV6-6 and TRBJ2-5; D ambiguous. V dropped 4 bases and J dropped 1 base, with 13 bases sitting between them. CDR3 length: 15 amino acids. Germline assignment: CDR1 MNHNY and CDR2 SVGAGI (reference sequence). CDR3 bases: TGTGCCAGCAGTTCCGCCCTAGGGTTCCAAGAGACCCAGTACTTC. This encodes CASSSALGFQETQYF.

The CDR3 is CASCRSGTDTQYF. In DNA form, the CDR3 reads TGTGCCAGCTGTCGATCGGGAACAGATACGCAGTATTTT. This chain links TRBV2 with TRBJ2-3, with D possibly TRBD2 on 5 matching bases. The germline gives CDR1 SNHLY, CDR2 FYNNEI. This CDR3 spans 13 amino acids. The V end lost 8 bases, the J end lost 3 bases, and 12 bases lay between the germline ends. Using reference TRBV2 and TRBJ2-3 for the parts outside the CDR3, the full variable domain is EPEVTQTPSHQVTQMGQEVILRCVPISNHLYFYWYRQILGQKVEFLVSFYNNEISEKSEIFDDQFSVERPDGSNFTLKIRSTKLEDSAMYFCASCRSGTDTQYFGPGTRLTVL.

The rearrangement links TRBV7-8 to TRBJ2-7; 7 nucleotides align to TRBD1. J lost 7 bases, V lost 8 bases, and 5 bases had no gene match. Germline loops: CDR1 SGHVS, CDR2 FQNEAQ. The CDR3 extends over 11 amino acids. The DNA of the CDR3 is TGTGCCAGCGGCCCCAGGGGGGAGCAGTACGTC. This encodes CASGPRGEQYV.

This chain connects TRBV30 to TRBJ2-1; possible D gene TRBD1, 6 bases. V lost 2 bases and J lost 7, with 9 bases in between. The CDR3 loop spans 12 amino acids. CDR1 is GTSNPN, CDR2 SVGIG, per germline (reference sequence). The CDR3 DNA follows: TGTGCCTGGAGTACCACAGGGAATGAGCAGTTCTTC. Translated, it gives CAWSTTGNEQFF.

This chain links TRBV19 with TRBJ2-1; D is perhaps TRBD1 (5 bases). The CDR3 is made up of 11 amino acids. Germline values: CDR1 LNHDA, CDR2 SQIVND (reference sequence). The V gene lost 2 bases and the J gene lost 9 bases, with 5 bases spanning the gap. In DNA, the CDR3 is TGTGCCAGTAGTATAAGGGGTGAGCAGTTCTTC. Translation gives CASSIRGEQFF.

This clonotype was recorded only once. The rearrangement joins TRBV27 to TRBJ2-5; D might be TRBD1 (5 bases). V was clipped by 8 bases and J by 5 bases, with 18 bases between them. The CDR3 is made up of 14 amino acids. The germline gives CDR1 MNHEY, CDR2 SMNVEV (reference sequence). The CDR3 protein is CASAFFGALETQYF. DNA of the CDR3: TGTGCCAGCGCTTTTTTTGGGGCCTTGGAGACCCAGTACTTC.

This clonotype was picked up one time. The CDR3 sequence is CASSLAPPNVADTQYF. The CDR3 DNA reads TGTGCCAGCAGCTTAGCACCTCCTAACGTCGCAGATACGCAGTATTTT. This chain joins TRBV11-1 and TRBJ2-3; no clear D gene. Germline CDR1 reads SGHAT; CDR2 reads FQDESV (reference sequence). The length of the CDR3 is 16 residues. Deletions cut 0 bases from V and 4 bases from J, with 14 bases between.

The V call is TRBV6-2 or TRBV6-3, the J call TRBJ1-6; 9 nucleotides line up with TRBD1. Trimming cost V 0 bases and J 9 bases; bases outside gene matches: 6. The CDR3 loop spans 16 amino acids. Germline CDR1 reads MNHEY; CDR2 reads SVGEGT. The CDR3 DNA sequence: TGTGCCAGCAGTTACTCAACGGACAGGGGTGGTTCACCCCTCCACTTT. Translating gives CASSYSTDRGGSPLHF.

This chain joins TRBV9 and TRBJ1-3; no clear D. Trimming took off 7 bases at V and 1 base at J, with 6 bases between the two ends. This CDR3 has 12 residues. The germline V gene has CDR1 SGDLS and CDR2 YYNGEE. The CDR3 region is CASGLSGNTIYF. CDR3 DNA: TGTGCCAGCGGACTATCTGGAAACACCATATATTTT. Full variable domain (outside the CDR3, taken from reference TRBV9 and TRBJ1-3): DSGVTQTPKHLITATGQRVTLRCSPRSGDLSVYWYQQSLDQGLQFLIQYYNGEERAKGNILERFSAQQFPDLHSELNLSSLELGDSALYFCASGLSGNTIYFGEGSWLTVV.

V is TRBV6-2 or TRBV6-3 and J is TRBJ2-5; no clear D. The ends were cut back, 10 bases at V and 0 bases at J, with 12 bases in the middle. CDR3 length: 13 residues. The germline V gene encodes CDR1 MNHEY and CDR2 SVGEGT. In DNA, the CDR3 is TGTGCCACCATGAAGGTGCACCAAGAGACCCAGTACTTC. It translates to CATMKVHQETQYF.

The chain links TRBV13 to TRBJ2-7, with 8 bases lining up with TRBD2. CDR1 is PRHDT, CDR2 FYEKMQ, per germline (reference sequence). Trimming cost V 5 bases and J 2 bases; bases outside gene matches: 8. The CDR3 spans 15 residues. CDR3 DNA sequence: TGTGCCAGCAGCCCCTCCCGGGAGGGACCCTACGAGCAGTACTTC. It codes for CASSPSREGPYEQYF.

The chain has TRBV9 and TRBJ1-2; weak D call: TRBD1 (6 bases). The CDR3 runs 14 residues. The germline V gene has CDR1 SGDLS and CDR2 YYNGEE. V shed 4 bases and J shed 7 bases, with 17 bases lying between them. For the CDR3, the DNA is TGTGCCAGCAGCTCGAGGTCTGGACAGCCTGGCTACACCTTC. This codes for CASSSRSGQPGYTF.

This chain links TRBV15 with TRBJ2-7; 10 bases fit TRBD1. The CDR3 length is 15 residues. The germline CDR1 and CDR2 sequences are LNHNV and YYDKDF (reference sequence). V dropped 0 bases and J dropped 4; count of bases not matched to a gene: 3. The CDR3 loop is CATSRDTDRGYEQYF. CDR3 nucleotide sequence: TGTGCCACCAGCAGAGATACGGACAGGGGGTACGAGCAGTACTTC.

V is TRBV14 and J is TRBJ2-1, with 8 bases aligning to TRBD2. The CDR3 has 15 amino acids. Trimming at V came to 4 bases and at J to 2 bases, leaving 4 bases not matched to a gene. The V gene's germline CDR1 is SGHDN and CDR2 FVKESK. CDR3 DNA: TGTGCCAGCAGCCTAGGGACTAGAACCTACAATGAGCAGTTCTTC. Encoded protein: CASSLGTRTYNEQFF.

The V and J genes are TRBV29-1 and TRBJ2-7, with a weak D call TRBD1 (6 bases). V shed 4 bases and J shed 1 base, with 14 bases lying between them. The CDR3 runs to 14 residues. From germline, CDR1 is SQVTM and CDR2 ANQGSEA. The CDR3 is CSVGGDRNSYEQYF. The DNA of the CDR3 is TGCAGCGTTGGAGGAGACAGGAATTCCTACGAGCAGTACTTC.

The CDR3 sequence is CATRGGLLDEQFF. In nucleotides, the CDR3 is TGTGCCACCAGGGGGGGGTTGCTGGATGAGCAGTTCTTC. The genes are TRBV24-1 and TRBJ2-1; 7 nucleotides line up with TRBD2. Germline CDR1 KGHDR, CDR2 SFDVKD. The CDR3 contains 13 residues. V lost 7 bases, J lost 8 bases, and 7 bases stayed unmatched.